These 26 T cell receptor beta chains were sequenced from one sample in a study of blood T cells in healthy people across ages. Through a sample-barcoded 5' primer and a J-beta primer mix, a second PCR was run for 7 to 11 cycles. TCRdb used MiXCR to reprocess the 5' RACE reads, holding one entry per CDR3 protein. The table has roughly 1,800,000 distinct CDR3 sequences, about 50% seen once. Sequencing was done on a sample of blood. The receptors come from a woman aged 40-49 years in good health.

V gene TRBV4-1 combines with J gene TRBJ2-1; the match to TRBD2 covers 8 bases. CDR1 and CDR2 from the germline V gene are MGHRA and YSYEKL. The junction had 11 bases not matched to a gene; V was cut back by 0 bases and J by 7 bases. This CDR3 is 17 amino acids long. For the CDR3, the DNA is TGCGCCAGCAGCCAAGAAGGAGCGGGGGTTATTAAGAATGAGCAGTTCTTC. Encoded protein: CASSQEGAGVIKNEQFF.

This clonotype was detected only a few times. The CDR3 is CSAIPGQTNYGYTF. The CDR3 DNA follows: TGCAGTGCGATACCGGGACAGACTAACTATGGCTACACCTTC. The genes are TRBV20-1 and TRBJ1-2, with 7 bases that match TRBD1. With 6 bases clipped from V and 0 bases from J, the junction kept 7 bases outside the gene matches. Looked up from germline, CDR1 is DFQATT and CDR2 is SNEGSKA (reference sequence). The CDR3 is 14 amino acids.

This clonotype has a handful of counts. The rearrangement joins TRBV20-1 to TRBJ1-1, with D unclear. V gave up 5 bases and J gave up 5 bases, with 9 bases separating them. Germline V gives CDR1 DFQATT, CDR2 SNEGSKA (reference sequence). The CDR3 has 11 residues. The CDR3 here is CSALGRTEAFF. CDR3 coding DNA: TGCAGTGCTCTCGGACGGACTGAAGCTTTCTTT.

This clonotype occurred a few times. The chain has TRBV4-2 and TRBJ2-5; TRBD2 matches at 9 bases. The CDR3 loop spans 16 amino acids. V trimming: 0 bases; J trimming: 2 bases; junction bases outside the gene matches: 4. Germline loops: CDR1 LGHNA, CDR2 YNFKEQ. In nucleotides, the CDR3 is TGTGCCAGCAGCCAAGATAGTAGCGGGGGACAAGAGACCCAGTACTTC. It encodes CASSQDSSGGQETQYF.

V is TRBV20-1 and J is TRBJ1-6; D may be TRBD1 (6 bases). This CDR3 comprises 14 residues. Trimming shortened V by 3 bases and J by 10 bases, and 16 bases separated the two germline ends. Germline CDR1 DFQATT, CDR2 SNEGSKA (reference sequence). For the CDR3, the DNA is TGCAGTGCTAGGGGGGCAGAGATTGGGTCACCCCTCCACTTT. It yields the protein CSARGAEIGSPLHF.

This clonotype was found once. Sequence at one end of the junction differs from germline and may be a read error. This chain joins TRBV6-2 or TRBV6-3 and TRBJ1-6, with D possibly TRBD1 on 6 matching bases. The CDR3 is 16 residues long. CDR1 is MNHEY and CDR2 is SVGEGT in the germline V gene. As DNA, the CDR3 is TGTGCCACCCGAAAAGCCGACAGGTCCTCTAATTCACCCCTCCACTTT. This sequence encodes CATRKADRSSNSPLHF.

J is TRBJ2-1 and V is TRBV3-1; no reliable D call. The CDR3 extends over 14 amino acids. Trimming took 3 bases from V and 7 from J, leaving 13 bases between them. Germline V gene lookup returns CDR1 LGHDT and CDR2 YNNKEL (reference sequence). The DNA for the CDR3 is TGTGCCAGCAGCCACCTTGACCCACAGAATGAGCAGTTCTTC. This translates into CASSHLDPQNEQFF.

The genes are TRBV5-1 and TRBJ2-7; TRBD2 agrees at 8 bases. V shed 0 bases, J shed 4 bases, and the junction held 6 bases outside the gene matches. Germline loops: CDR1 SGHRS, CDR2 YFSETQ. The CDR3 is 15 residues long. CDR3 nucleotides: TGCGCCAGCAGCTTGGCAGCGGGGGTGAAATACGAGCAGTACTTC. Its protein is CASSLAAGVKYEQYF.

The chain uses TRBV5-1 and TRBJ1-2; 7 bases match TRBD1. The CDR3 spans 15 residues. Germline assignment: CDR1 SGHRS and CDR2 YFSETQ. Unmatched junction bases numbered 12, after V lost 2 bases and J lost 8 bases. CDR3 sequence (DNA): TGCGCCAGCAGCTTCCTAACAGGGGCGAACGTAGGCTACACCTTC. This sequence encodes CASSFLTGANVGYTF.

V usage is TRBV6-2 or TRBV6-3 and J usage is TRBJ2-5; D remains ambiguous. Germline V gene data show CDR1 as MNHEY and CDR2 as SVGEGT. V was trimmed by 7 bases and J by 2 bases, leaving 17 bases between them. The CDR3 runs 15 residues. The chain's CDR3 is CASTGFPFLQETQYF. In DNA, the CDR3 is TGTGCCAGCACCGGCTTCCCATTCCTACAAGAGACCCAGTACTTC.

The CDR3 DNA reads TGCGCCAGCAGCTTTACGGGACAGGGTTACGAGCAGTACTTC. As protein: CASSFTGQGYEQYF. This sequence joins TRBV5-1 and TRBJ2-7, with 9 bases aligning to TRBD1. Germline CDR1 SGHRS, CDR2 YFSETQ. The CDR3 totals 14 residues. V trimming: 2 bases; J trimming: 4 bases; junction bases outside the gene matches: 4.

J is TRBJ1-2 and V is TRBV12-3 or TRBV12-4; possible D gene TRBD1, 6 bases. The CDR3 loop spans 13 amino acids. Trimming took 7 bases from V and 2 from J, leaving 11 bases between them. The chain's CDR3 is CASNGGKNYGYTF. In DNA form, the CDR3 reads TGTGCCAGCAACGGGGGCAAGAACTATGGCTACACCTTC.

This clonotype has more than one count but fewer than ten. The rearrangement links TRBV12-3 or TRBV12-4 to TRBJ2-7; D remains unclear. CDR3 length: 16 amino acids. Trimming removed 1 base from V and 0 bases from J, with 13 bases in between. The CDR3 DNA sequence: TGTGCCAGCAGTTTAGGGGTCGGGCTACACTCCTACGAGCAGTACTTC. As protein: CASSLGVGLHSYEQYF.

In its sample, this clonotype was seen a few times. The chain has TRBV11-2 and TRBJ2-5; D may match TRBD1 or TRBD2 (7 bases each). The CDR3 is 16 residues long. V gave up 4 bases and J gave up 1 base, with 16 bases separating them. Per germline, CDR1 SGHAT and CDR2 FQNNGV. The CDR3 sequence: CASSSQGGVSQETQYF. The CDR3 bases are TGTGCCAGCAGCTCCCAGGGGGGGGTATCCCAAGAGACCCAGTACTTC. The full variable domain, rest sourced from reference TRBV11-2 and TRBJ2-5, is EAGVAQSPRYKIIEKRQSVAFWCNPISGHATLYWYQQILGQGPKLLIQFQNNGVVDDSQLPKDRFSAERLKGVDSTLKIQPAKLEDSAVYLCASSSQGGVSQETQYFGPGTRLLVL.

The CDR3 loop reads CASRPSRGDSQETQYF. Written as DNA, the CDR3 is TGTGCCAGCAGACCCTCAAGGGGGGACAGCCAAGAGACCCAGTACTTC. This chain links TRBV7-9 with TRBJ2-5, with D possibly TRBD1 on 7 matching bases. Germline V gene lookup returns CDR1 SEHNR and CDR2 FQNEAQ (reference sequence). The CDR3 has 16 residues. V lost 6 bases to trimming and J lost 1 base, with 18 bases between them.

The CDR3 DNA is TGTGCCAGCAGCATAAACAGGGGGGTCTACGAGCAGTACTTC. Protein sequence: CASSINRGVYEQYF. The chain uses TRBV11-2 and TRBJ2-7, with 8 positions matching TRBD1. This CDR3 has 14 residues. The V and J ends lost 5 bases and 3 bases, in that order; junction bases with no gene match: 6. Germline-derived CDR1 and CDR2 are SGHAT and FQNNGV.

Concerning this clonotype: A junction boundary mismatches the germline segment, possibly from a read error. The CDR3 sequence: CAGSVGTGRSYEQYF. The DNA for the CDR3 is TGTGCCGGCAGTGTCGGGACAGGGCGCTCGTACGAGCAGTACTTC. This chain uses TRBV28 with TRBJ2-7; TRBD1 matches 9 bases. The CDR3 covers 15 residues. CDR1 and CDR2 (germline): MDHEN, SYDVKM.

The rearrangement links TRBV20-1 to TRBJ2-1; D call uncertain. With 3 bases removed from V and 2 bases from J, the gap between germline ends came to 17 bases. Germline V gene data show CDR1 as DFQATT and CDR2 as SNEGSKA (reference sequence). The CDR3 loop spans 16 amino acids. The CDR3 is CSARAARPLAYNEQFF. The CDR3 DNA follows: TGCAGTGCTAGGGCCGCTAGACCTCTAGCCTACAATGAGCAGTTCTTC.

This clonotype was counted between two and nine times. The chain employs TRBV4-1 and TRBJ2-5; 9 bases match TRBD2. This CDR3 is built from 17 residues. With V trimmed by 0 bases and J by 5 bases, 10 bases remained unmatched. From germline, CDR1 is MGHRA and CDR2 YSYEKL. CDR3 sequence: CASSQERLAGNSETQYF. DNA of the CDR3: TGCGCCAGCAGCCAAGAGAGGCTAGCGGGGAATTCGGAGACCCAGTACTTC.

This chain connects TRBV6-5 to TRBJ2-3, with D possibly TRBD1 on 6 matching bases. The CDR3 totals 16 residues. Trimming left V 3 bases short and J 4 bases short, with 17 bases between. The germline gives CDR1 MNHEY, CDR2 SVGAGI. The CDR3 DNA sequence: TGTGCCAGCAGTTATTCTCCGACAGGTTCCCCAGATACGCAGTATTTT. As protein: CASSYSPTGSPDTQYF.

This clonotype was observed a few times. The chain has TRBV7-2 and TRBJ2-3; D call uncertain. Looked up from germline, CDR1 is SGHTA and CDR2 is FQGNSA. This CDR3 is 17 amino acids long. V was shortened by 1 base and J by 4 bases, with 18 bases between the two germline ends. The CDR3: CASSLGFPRSTADTQYF. The CDR3 region has the DNA TGTGCCAGCAGCTTAGGCTTCCCCAGGTCCACAGCAGATACGCAGTATTTT.

The chain recombines TRBV27 with TRBJ1-5; D might be TRBD1 (5 bases). From germline, CDR1 is MNHEY and CDR2 SMNVEV (reference sequence). The ends were cut back, 6 bases at V and 3 bases at J, with 15 bases in the middle. This CDR3 has 15 amino acids. The CDR3 nucleotides are TGTGCCAGCAGGCAGGGACCGCCGACCAATCAGCCCCAGCATTTT. It codes for CASRQGPPTNQPQHF.

V gene TRBV6-5 combines with J gene TRBJ2-3; TRBD2 matches at 10 bases. Germline CDR1 is MNHEY and CDR2 is SVGAGI. With V trimmed by 2 bases and J by 0 bases, 8 bases remained unmatched. This CDR3 spans 18 amino acids. The DNA for the CDR3 is TGTGCCAGCAGTTACGCCACCGGGACTAGCGAGAGCACAGATACGCAGTATTTT. This sequence encodes CASSYATGTSESTDTQYF.

This chain links TRBV7-8 with TRBJ2-4, with TRBD2 identical over 10 bases. Germline CDR1 and CDR2: SGHVS and FQNEAQ. Trimming at V came to 2 bases and at J to 7 bases, leaving 11 bases not matched to a gene. The CDR3 sequence is 17 residues long. CDR3 sequence reads: CASSLTVAGGLGNIQYF. CDR3 nucleotide sequence: TGTGCCAGCAGCTTAACCGTAGCGGGGGGACTTGGCAACATTCAGTACTTC.

The chain carries TRBV20-1 and TRBJ2-7; 10 nucleotides line up with TRBD2. There are 14 residues in the CDR3. V trimming: 3 bases; J trimming: 3 bases; junction bases outside the gene matches: 5. CDR1 is DFQATT and CDR2 is SNEGSKA in the germline V gene (reference sequence). The CDR3 nucleotides read TGCAGTGCTAGCGAGCGGGGGGGCCGCTACGAGCAGTACTTC. This sequence encodes CSASERGGRYEQYF.

This chain uses TRBV12-3 or TRBV12-4 with TRBJ2-3, with a tentative D call TRBD2 (5 bases). The CDR3 loop spans 15 amino acids. V lost 5 bases to trimming and J lost 2 bases, with 14 bases between them. CDR3 amino acids: CASSQVASPTDTQYF. The CDR3 region has the DNA TGTGCCAGCAGTCAGGTAGCGTCGCCCACAGATACGCAGTATTTT.